Listed below are T cell receptor beta chains from one sample, sequenced in a study of graft-versus-host responses after intestinal transplantation. Produced via immunoSEQ multiplex PCR; TCRdb's table is partial and in-frame only. This sample has approximately 100,000 clones; 85% to 90% occur once, and the top ten carry less than 0.12%. These receptors are not linked to any known antigen. The sample was unstimulated CD4+ T cells sorted from spleen or lymph node cells, taken before intestinal transplant. These receptor sequences come from a human donor who received an intestinal transplant. Both conserved end residues are part of each CDR3. Fields, in order: V gene, J gene, clone size, D gene, CDR3 protein, CDR3 DNA. D genes are given only for firm matches. Some rows mark clone size as missing; the rest say once, few, many or name a class of expanded clone.

V: TRBV5-1; J: TRBJ1-6; size: .; D: TRBD1; CDR3: CASRGRQGGDNSPLHF; DNA: TGCGCCAGCAGAGGACGGCAGGGGGGCGATAATTCACCCCTCCACTTT
V: TRBV12-5; J: TRBJ1-5; size: .; D: .; CDR3: CASGLVLLGAGQPQHF; DNA: TGTGCTAGTGGTTTGGTCCTACTGGGGGCAGGGCAGCCCCAGCATTTT
V: TRBV10-3; J: TRBJ1-1; size: once; D: .; CDR3: CAITISVNTEAFF; DNA: TGTGCCATCACCATATCAGTGAACACTGAAGCTTTCTTT
V: TRBV10-3; J: TRBJ1-3; size: .; D: TRBD1; CDR3: CAIRRDSNSGNTIYF; DNA: TGTGCCATCAGGAGGGACAGCAATTCAGGAAACACCATATATTTT
V: TRBV19; J: TRBJ1-2; size: .; D: TRBD1; CDR3: CASSTETGHGYTF; DNA: TGTGCCAGTAGTACAGAGACAGGGCATGGCTACACCTTC
V: TRBV2; J: TRBJ1-5; size: once; D: .; CDR3: CASAGTGSVQPQHF; DNA: TGTGCCAGCGCCGGCACAGGGTCTGTTCAGCCCCAGCATTTT
V: TRBV14; J: TRBJ2-7; size: .; D: .; CDR3: CASSHTLGEQYF; DNA: TGTGCCAGCAGCCACACACTAGGCGAGCAGTACTTC
V: TRBV21-1; J: TRBJ2-3; size: .; D: .; CDR3: CASSKPYRQGGTDTQYF; DNA: TGTGCCAGCAGCAAACCTTACCGACAGGGGGGCACAGATACGCAGTATTTT
V: TRBV5-8; J: TRBJ1-2; size: .; D: TRBD1; CDR3: CASSKSGQVNYGYTF; DNA: TGTGCCAGCAGCAAAAGTGGACAGGTTAACTATGGCTACACCTTC
V: TRBV2; J: TRBJ1-1; size: .; D: .; CDR3: CASRAVPNTEAFF; DNA: TGTGCCAGCAGGGCCGTCCCAAACACTGAAGCTTTCTTT
V: TRBV19; J: TRBJ1-3; size: .; D: .; CDR3: CASSIFLDPPGNTIYF; DNA: TGTGCCAGTAGTATTTTCCTAGACCCACCTGGAAACACCATATATTTT
V: TRBV5-6; J: TRBJ1-2; size: .; D: TRBD1; CDR3: CASSLAGGTVGYGYTF; DNA: TGTGCCAGCAGCTTGGCAGGGGGGACAGTCGGCTATGGCTACACCTTC
V: TRBV10-3; J: TRBJ1-2; size: .; D: .; CDR3: CAISELGQTGYTF; DNA: TGTGCCATCAGTGAGTTGGGACAAACGGGCTACACCTTC
V: TRBV2; J: TRBJ2-6; size: .; D: TRBD1; CDR3: CAINQGGF; DNA: TGTGCCATTAACCAAGGGGGCTTC
V: TRBV5-6; J: TRBJ2-5; size: .; D: .; CDR3: CASNLPGLRNQETQYF; DNA: TGTGCCAGCAACCTCCCGGGACTCCGAAATCAAGAGACCCAGTACTTC
V: TRBV27; J: TRBJ1-1; size: .; D: TRBD1; CDR3: CASRSATGVKMNTEAFF; DNA: TGTGCCAGCAGGTCGGCCACAGGGGTTAAGATGAACACTGAAGCTTTCTTT
V: TRBV6-5; J: TRBJ2-7; size: .; D: TRBD2; CDR3: CASSYRLRGAYEQYF; DNA: TGTGCCAGCAGTTACCGACTACGGGGGGCCTACGAGCAGTACTTC
V: TRBV5-1; J: TRBJ2-1; size: .; D: .; CDR3: CASSWSGGNNEQFF; DNA: TGCGCCAGCAGCTGGAGTGGGGGGAACAATGAGCAGTTCTTC
V: TRBV7-9; J: TRBJ2-7; size: .; D: TRBD1; CDR3: CASSLATGGGEQYF; DNA: TGTGCCAGCAGCTTAGCGACAGGGGGCGGCGAGCAGTACTTC
V: TRBV5-1; J: TRBJ2-7; size: few; D: TRBD1; CDR3: CASSLGTGKDEQYF; DNA: TGCGCCAGCAGCTTGGGGACAGGGAAAGACGAGCAGTACTTC
V: TRBV29-1; J: TRBJ1-1; size: .; D: .; CDR3: CSVDPGLNTGAFF; DNA: TGCAGCGTTGATCCGGGACTAAACACTGGAGCTTTCTTT
V: TRBV9; J: TRBJ1-2; size: .; D: .; CDR3: CASSVGRHTNYGYTF; DNA: TGTGCCAGCAGCGTAGGGAGGCATACTAACTATGGCTACACCTTC
V: TRBV6-5; J: TRBJ1-1; size: .; D: .; CDR3: CASGLRQNTEAFF; DNA: TGTGCCAGCGGCCTGAGGCAGAACACTGAAGCTTTCTTT
V: TRBV5-1; J: TRBJ1-2; size: few; D: TRBD1; CDR3: CASSLLGQGVGYTF; DNA: TGCGCCAGCAGCCTCCTCGGACAGGGCGTTGGCTACACCTTC
V: TRBV6-1; J: TRBJ1-2; size: .; D: .; CDR3: CASSEAEGRRARGYTF; DNA: TGTGCCAGCAGTGAAGCTGAGGGGAGGAGAGCTAGAGGCTACACCTTC
V: TRBV7-3; J: TRBJ2-1; size: once; D: TRBD2; CDR3: CASSPAAGGYNEQFF; DNA: TGTGCCAGCAGCCCCGCCGCGGGGGGCTACAATGAGCAGTTCTTC
V: TRBV27; J: TRBJ2-1; size: .; D: TRBD2; CDR3: CASSPGGGARYNEQFF; DNA: TGTGCCAGCAGTCCCGGGGGAGGGGCTCGATACAATGAGCAGTTCTTC
V: TRBV5-1; J: TRBJ2-5; size: .; D: .; CDR3: CASSWAGQQETQYF; DNA: TGCGCCAGCAGCTGGGCGGGACAGCAAGAGACCCAGTACTTC
V: TRBV5-4; J: TRBJ2-6; size: .; D: .; CDR3: CASREGGSGANVLTF; DNA: TGTGCCAGCAGAGAAGGGGGCTCTGGGGCCAACGTCCTGACTTTC
V: TRBV4-1; J: TRBJ1-1; size: .; D: TRBD1; CDR3: CASSQRVTGGGSTEAFF; DNA: TGCGCCAGCAGCCAGAGAGTTACAGGGGGGGGAAGCACTGAAGCTTTCTTT
V: TRBV6-1; J: TRBJ1-3; size: once; D: .; CDR3: CASRPSTSGNTIYF; DNA: TGTGCCAGCAGGCCGTCGACATCTGGAAACACCATATATTTT
V: TRBV5-5; J: TRBJ2-7; size: .; D: .; CDR3: CASSLGVGPYEQYF; DNA: TGTGCCAGCAGCTTAGGGGTAGGGCCCTACGAGCAGTACTTC
V: TRBV28; J: TRBJ1-2; size: .; D: .; CDR3: CASSLPGLNYGYTF; DNA: TGTGCCAGCAGTTTACCAGGACTTAACTATGGCTACACCTTC
V: TRBV13; J: TRBJ2-7; size: few; D: .; CDR3: CASSLGDGLRYEQYF; DNA: TGTGCCAGCAGCTTAGGGGACGGACTTAGGTACGAGCAGTACTTC
V: TRBV7-9; J: TRBJ1-1; size: .; D: .; CDR3: CASSPSGGLTEAFF; DNA: TGTGCCAGCAGCCCGAGCGGAGGCCTGACTGAAGCTTTCTTT
V: TRBV25-1; J: TRBJ1-4; size: .; D: .; CDR3: CASSEYRGGPHTEKLFF; DNA: TGTGCCAGCAGTGAATATCGGGGAGGTCCCCATACTGAAAAACTGTTTTTT
V: TRBV4-2; J: TRBJ2-7; size: .; D: TRBD1; CDR3: CASSLGTGSEQYF; DNA: TGTGCCAGCAGCCTTGGGACAGGGTCCGAGCAGTACTTC
V: TRBV4-1; J: TRBJ2-5; size: .; D: .; CDR3: CASSQTTQIGTQYF; DNA: TGCGCCAGCAGCCAAACTACGCAGATTGGCACCCAGTACTTC
V: TRBV27; J: TRBJ1-6; size: .; D: TRBD1; CDR3: CASSPMTGPGSDSPLHF; DNA: TGTGCCAGCAGTCCCATGACAGGGCCGGGCTCCGATTCACCCCTCCACTTT
V: TRBV5-4; J: TRBJ2-7; size: .; D: .; CDR3: CASSLGTDAYEQYF; DNA: TGTGCCAGCAGCTTGGGGACTGACGCCTACGAGCAGTACTTC
V: TRBV5-6; J: TRBJ1-5; size: .; D: .; CDR3: CASSSRQEGQPQHF; DNA: TGTGCCAGCAGCTCAAGACAGGAAGGTCAGCCCCAGCATTTT
V: TRBV16; J: TRBJ1-1; size: .; D: .; CDR3: CASSQFGGARTEAFF; DNA: TGTGCCAGCAGCCAATTCGGGGGGGCTAGGACTGAAGCTTTCTTT
V: TRBV29-1; J: TRBJ1-1; size: few; D: .; CDR3: CSVVWPGASTEAFF; DNA: TGCAGCGTTGTCTGGCCAGGCGCTTCCACTGAAGCTTTCTTT
V: TRBV6-5; J: TRBJ2-7; size: once; D: .; CDR3: CASSYSTQAYEQYF; DNA: TGTGCCAGCAGTTACTCGACCCAGGCCTACGAGCAGTACTTC
V: TRBV6-1; J: TRBJ1-2; size: few; D: TRBD1; CDR3: CASSEKDRESYTF; DNA: TGTGCCAGCAGTGAAAAGGACAGGGAGAGCTACACCTTC
V: TRBV7-9; J: TRBJ2-5; size: .; D: TRBD2; CDR3: CASSLGRGGPYQETQYF; DNA: TGTGCCAGCAGCTTGGGCCGCGGGGGGCCGTACCAAGAGACCCAGTACTTC
V: TRBV10-1; J: TRBJ2-2; size: .; D: .; CDR3: CASSRSRSNTGELFF; DNA: TGCGCCAGCAGTCGGTCCCGCTCGAACACCGGGGAGCTGTTTTTT
V: TRBV5-1; J: TRBJ1-1; size: .; D: .; CDR3: CASSLWGDTEAFF; DNA: TGCGCCAGCAGCTTGTGGGGGGACACTGAAGCTTTCTTT